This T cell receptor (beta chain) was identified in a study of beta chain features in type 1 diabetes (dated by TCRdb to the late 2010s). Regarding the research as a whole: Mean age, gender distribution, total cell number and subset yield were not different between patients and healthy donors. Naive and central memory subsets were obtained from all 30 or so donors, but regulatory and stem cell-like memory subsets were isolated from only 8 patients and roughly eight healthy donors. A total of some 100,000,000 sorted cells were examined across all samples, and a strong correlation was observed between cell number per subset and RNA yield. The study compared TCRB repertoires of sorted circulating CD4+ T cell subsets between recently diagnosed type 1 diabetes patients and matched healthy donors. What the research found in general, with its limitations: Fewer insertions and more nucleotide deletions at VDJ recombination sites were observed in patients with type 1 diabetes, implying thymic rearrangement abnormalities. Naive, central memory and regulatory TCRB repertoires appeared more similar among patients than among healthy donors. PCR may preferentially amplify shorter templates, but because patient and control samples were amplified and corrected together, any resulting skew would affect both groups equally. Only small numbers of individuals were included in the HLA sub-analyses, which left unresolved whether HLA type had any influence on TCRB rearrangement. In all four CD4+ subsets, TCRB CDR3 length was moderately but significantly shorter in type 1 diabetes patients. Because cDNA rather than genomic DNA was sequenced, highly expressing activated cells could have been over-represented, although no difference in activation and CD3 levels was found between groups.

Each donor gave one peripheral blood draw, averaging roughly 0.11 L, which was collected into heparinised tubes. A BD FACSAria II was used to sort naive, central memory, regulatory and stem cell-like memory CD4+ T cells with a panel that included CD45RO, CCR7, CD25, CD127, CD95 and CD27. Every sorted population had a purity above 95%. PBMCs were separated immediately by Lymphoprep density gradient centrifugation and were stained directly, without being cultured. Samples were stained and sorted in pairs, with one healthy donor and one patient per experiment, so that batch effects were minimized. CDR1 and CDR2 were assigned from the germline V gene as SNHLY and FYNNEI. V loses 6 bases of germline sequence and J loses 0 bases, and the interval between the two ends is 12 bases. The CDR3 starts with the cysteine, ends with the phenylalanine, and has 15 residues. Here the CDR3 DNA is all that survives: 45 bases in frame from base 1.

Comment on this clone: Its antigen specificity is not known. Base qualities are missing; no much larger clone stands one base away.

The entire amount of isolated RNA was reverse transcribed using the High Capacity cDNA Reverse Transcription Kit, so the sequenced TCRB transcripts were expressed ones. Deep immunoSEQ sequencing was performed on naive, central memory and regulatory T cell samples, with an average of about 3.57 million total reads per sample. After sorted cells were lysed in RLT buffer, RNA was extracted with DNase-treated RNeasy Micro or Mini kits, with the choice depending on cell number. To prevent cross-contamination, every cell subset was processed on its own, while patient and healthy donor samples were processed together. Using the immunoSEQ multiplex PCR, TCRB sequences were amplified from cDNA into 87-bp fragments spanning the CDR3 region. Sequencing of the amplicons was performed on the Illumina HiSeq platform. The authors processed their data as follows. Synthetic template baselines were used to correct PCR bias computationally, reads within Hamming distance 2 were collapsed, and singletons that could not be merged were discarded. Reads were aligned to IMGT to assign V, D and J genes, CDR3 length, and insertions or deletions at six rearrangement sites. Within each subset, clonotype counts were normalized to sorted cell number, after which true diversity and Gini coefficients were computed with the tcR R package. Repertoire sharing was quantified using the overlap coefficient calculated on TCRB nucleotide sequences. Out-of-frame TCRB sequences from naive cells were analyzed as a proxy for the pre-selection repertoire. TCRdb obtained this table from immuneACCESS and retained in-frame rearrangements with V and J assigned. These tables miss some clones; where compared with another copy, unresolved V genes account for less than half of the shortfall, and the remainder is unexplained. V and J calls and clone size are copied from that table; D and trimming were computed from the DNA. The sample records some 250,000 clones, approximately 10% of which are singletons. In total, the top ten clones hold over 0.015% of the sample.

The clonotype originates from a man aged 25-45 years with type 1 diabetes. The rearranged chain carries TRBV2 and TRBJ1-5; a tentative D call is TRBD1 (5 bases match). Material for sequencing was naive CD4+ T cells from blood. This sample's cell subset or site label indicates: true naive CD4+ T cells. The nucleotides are TGTGCCAGCAGCGGGTTGGGGGGTAGCAATCAGCCCCAGCATTTT. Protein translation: CASSGLGGSNQPQHF.